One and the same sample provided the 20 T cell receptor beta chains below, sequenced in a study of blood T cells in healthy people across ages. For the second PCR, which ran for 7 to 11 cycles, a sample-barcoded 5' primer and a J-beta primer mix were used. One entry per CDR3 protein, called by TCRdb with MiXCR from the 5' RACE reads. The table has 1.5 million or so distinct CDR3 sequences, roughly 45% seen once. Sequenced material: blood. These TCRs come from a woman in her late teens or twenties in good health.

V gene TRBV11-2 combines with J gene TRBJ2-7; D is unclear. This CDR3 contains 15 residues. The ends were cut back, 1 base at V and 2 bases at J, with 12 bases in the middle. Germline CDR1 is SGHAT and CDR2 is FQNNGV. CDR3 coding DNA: TGTGCCAGCAGCTTAGCCCCTGATACGACCTACGAGCAGTACTTC. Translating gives CASSLAPDTTYEQYF.

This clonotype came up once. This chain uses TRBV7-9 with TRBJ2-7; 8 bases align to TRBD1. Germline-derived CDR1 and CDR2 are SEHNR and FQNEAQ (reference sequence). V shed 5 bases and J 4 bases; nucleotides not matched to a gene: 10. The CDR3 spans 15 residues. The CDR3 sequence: CASSPGQGIAYEQYF. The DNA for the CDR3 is TGTGCCAGCAGCCCCGGACAGGGTATCGCGTACGAGCAGTACTTC.

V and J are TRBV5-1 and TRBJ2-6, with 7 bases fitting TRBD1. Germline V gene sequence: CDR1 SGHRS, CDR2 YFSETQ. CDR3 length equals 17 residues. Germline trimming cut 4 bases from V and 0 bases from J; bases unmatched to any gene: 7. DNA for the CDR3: TGCGCCAGCAGCCACGGGACAGTGCACTCTGGGGCCAACGTCCTGACTTTC. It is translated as CASSHGTVHSGANVLTF.

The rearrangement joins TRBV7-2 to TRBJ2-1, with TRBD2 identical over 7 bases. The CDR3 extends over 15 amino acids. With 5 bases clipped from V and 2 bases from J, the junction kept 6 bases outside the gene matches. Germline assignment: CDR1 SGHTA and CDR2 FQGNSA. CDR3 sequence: CASSPTSSPYNEQFF. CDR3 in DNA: TGTGCCAGCAGCCCGACTAGCAGCCCCTACAATGAGCAGTTCTTC.

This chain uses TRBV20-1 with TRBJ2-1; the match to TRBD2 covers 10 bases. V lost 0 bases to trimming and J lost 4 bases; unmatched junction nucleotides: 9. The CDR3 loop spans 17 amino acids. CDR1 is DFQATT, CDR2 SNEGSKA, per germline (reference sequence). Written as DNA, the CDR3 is TGCAGTGCTAGAGATCGAAGCGGGAGGGCCAGTTACAATGAGCAGTTCTTC. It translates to CSARDRSGRASYNEQFF.

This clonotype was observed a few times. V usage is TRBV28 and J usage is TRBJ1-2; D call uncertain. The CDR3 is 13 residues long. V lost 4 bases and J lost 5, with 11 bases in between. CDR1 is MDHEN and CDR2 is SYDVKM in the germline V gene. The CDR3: CASSWPGRYGYTF. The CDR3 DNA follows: TGTGCCAGCAGTTGGCCCGGACGTTATGGCTACACCTTC.

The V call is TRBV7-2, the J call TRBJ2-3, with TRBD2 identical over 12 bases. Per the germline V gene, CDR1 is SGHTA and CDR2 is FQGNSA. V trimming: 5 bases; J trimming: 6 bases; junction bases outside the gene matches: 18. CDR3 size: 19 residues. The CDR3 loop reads CASSPEGLAGGREFDTQYF. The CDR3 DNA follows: TGTGCCAGCAGCCCGGAGGGGCTAGCGGGGGGGCGCGAATTCGATACGCAGTATTTT.

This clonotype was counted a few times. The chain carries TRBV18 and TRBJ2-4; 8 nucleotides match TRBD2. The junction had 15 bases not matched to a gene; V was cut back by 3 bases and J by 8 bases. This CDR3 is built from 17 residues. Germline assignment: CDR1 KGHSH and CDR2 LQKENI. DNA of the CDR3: TGTGCCAGCTCACCTCCCACGGGAGCGGGAGATCGCGACATTCAGTACTTC. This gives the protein CASSPPTGAGDRDIQYF.

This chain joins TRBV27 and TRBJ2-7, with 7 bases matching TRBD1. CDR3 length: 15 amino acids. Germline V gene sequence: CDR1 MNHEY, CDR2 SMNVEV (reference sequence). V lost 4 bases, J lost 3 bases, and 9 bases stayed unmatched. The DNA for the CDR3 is TGTGCCAGCAGTTCCCCCGGGACAGAACACTACGAGCAGTACTTC. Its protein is CASSSPGTEHYEQYF.

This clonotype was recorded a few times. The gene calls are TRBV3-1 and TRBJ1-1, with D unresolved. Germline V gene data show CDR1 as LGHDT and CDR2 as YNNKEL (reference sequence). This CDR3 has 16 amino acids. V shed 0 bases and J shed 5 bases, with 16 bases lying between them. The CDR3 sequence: CASSQDLVPGVTEAFF. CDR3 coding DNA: TGTGCCAGCAGCCAAGATTTAGTTCCGGGCGTGACTGAAGCTTTCTTT.

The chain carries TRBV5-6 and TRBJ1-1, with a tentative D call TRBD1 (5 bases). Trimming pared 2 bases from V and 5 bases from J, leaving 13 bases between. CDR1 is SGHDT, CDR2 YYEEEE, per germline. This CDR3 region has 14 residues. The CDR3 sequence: CASSFGAAQTEAFF. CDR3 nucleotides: TGTGCCAGCAGCTTTGGGGCCGCGCAGACTGAAGCTTTCTTT.

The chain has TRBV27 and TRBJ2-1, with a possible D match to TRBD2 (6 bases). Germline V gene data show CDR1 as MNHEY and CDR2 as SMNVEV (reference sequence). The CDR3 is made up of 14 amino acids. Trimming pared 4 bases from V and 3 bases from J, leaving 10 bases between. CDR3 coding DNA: TGTGCCAGCAGTTGGAGGGGAATCTACAATGAGCAGTTCTTC. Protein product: CASSWRGIYNEQFF.

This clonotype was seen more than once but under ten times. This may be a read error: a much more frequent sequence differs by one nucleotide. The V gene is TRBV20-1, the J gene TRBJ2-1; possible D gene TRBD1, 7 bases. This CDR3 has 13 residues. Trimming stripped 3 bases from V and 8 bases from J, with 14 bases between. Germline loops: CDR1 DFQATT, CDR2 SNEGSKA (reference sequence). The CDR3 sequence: CSARCGTDHEQFF. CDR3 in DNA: TGCAGTGCTAGGTGCGGGACAGACCATGAGCAGTTCTTC.

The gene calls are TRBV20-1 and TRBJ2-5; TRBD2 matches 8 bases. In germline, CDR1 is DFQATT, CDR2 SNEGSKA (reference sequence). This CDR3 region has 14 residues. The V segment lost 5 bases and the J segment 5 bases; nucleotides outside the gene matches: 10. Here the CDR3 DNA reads TGCAGTGCTTTCGCCCCGGGGGGGGACGAGACCCAGTACTTC. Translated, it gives CSAFAPGGDETQYF.

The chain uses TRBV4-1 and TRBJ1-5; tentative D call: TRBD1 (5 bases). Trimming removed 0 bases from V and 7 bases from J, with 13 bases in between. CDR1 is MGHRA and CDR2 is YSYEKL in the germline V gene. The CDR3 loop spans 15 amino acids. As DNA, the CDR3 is TGCGCCAGCAGCCAAGAGGGGGGGGTTGGACAGCCCCAGCATTTT. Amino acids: CASSQEGGVGQPQHF.

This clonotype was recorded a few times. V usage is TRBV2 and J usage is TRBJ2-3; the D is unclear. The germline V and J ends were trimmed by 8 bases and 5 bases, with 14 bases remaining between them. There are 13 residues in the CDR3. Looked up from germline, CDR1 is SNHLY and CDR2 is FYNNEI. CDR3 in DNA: TGTGCCAGCGGCAACGAGGCAAGAGATACGCAGTATTTT. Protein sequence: CASGNEARDTQYF.

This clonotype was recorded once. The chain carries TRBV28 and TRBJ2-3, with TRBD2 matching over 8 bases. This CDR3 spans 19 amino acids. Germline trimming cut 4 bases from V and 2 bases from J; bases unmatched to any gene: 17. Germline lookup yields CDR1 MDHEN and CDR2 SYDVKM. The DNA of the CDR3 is TGTGCCAGCAGTTCACTGGGGGTCAGCAGCGGGGGCCACACAGATACGCAGTATTTT. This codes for CASSSLGVSSGGHTDTQYF. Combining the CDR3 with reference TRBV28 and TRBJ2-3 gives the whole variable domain DVKVTQSSRYLVKRTGEKVFLECVQDMDHENMFWYRQDPGLGLRLIYFSYDVKMKEKGDIPEGYSVSREKKERFSLILESASTNQTSMYLCASSSLGVSSGGHTDTQYFGPGTRLTVL.

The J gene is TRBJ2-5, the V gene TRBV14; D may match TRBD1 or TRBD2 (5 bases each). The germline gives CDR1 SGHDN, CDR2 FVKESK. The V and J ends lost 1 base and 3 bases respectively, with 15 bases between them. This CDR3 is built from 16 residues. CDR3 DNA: TGTGCCAGCAGCCAAGTAACCGGGGCTTTAGAAGAGACCCAGTACTTC. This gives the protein CASSQVTGALEETQYF.

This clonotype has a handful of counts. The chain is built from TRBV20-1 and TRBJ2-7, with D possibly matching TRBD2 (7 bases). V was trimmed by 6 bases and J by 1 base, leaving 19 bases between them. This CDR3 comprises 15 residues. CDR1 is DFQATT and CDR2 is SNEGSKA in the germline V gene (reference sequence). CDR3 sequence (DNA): TGCAGTGCACCCCTCCTGGCGGGGGCTTCCTACGAGCAGTACTTC. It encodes CSAPLLAGASYEQYF.

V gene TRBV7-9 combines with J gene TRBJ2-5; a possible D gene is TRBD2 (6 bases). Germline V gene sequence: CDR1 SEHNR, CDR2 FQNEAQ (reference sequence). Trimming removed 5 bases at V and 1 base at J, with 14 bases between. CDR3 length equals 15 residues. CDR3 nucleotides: TGTGCCAGCAGCCGGACGGGACTCCTCCAAGAGACCCAGTACTTC. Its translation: CASSRTGLLQETQYF.